These T cell receptor beta chains were read from a single sample in a study of shared clonotypes between healthy human individuals. Only in-frame clones appear in the TCRdb table, and some are missing; sequencing was by immunoSEQ multiplex PCR. The sample holds under 1,100,000 clones; roughly 80% are singletons and the top ten take about 1.5%. The material sequenced was memory CD4+ T cells sorted from blood. The receptors here all came from a man between 18 and 35 years old in good health. The CDR3 runs from the conserved cysteine through the conserved F or W.

V	J	CDR3
TRBV9	TRBJ2-3	CASSPIWASGGAEADTQYF
TRBV18	TRBJ2-2	CASSPPSTKAGELFF
TRBV7-8	TRBJ2-1	CASSYGLVNEQFF
TRBV7-9	TRBJ1-1	CASSFGGVTEAFF
TRBV5-5	TRBJ2-7	CASSPGTSGYEQYF
TRBV30	TRBJ1-4	CAWSPGSLTGGEKLFF
TRBV5-1	TRBJ2-3	CASSWRDGGTDTQYF
TRBV15	TRBJ2-7	CATSREGRKGWSYEQYF
TRBV13	TRBJ1-3	CASSLGDRGTGNTIYF
TRBV11-3	TRBJ1-5	CASIVGTGAPWENQPQHF
TRBV23-1	TRBJ2-2	CASRLGQGNTGELFF